This T cell receptor (beta chain) was profiled in a study of identifying expanded T cells in peripheral blood. Findings and limits, study-wide: Two-week clone count variance significantly increased as total template count grew.

Only in-frame clones appear in the TCRdb table, and some are missing; sequencing was by immunoSEQ multiplex PCR. Of 70,000 to 95,000 clones in the sample, roughly 90% are singletons; the top ten hold approximately 3.9%. The CDR3 is 15 residues long. V lost 10 bases to trimming and J lost 5 bases; unmatched junction nucleotides: 15. Per the germline V gene, CDR1 is SGHTA and CDR2 is FQGNSA. Points on this clone: The antigen is not known.

The specimen was blood. The chain uses TRBV7-2 and TRBJ2-5, with 8 bases lining up with TRBD2. The TCR was taken from a person between 18 and 70 years old in good health. CDR3 region: CATSGGPSGRETQYF. The DNA for the CDR3 is TGTGCCACCTCGGGGGGCCCTAGCGGGCGGGAGACCCAGTACTTC.